This is a list of T cell receptor beta chains from one sample in a study of blood T cell repertoires in COVID-19. Profiling relied on immunoSEQ multiplex PCR, and the TCRdb table lists in-frame clones only, not all of them. This table holds about 240,000 clones, more than 85% found once. The specimen was PBMCs or T cells enriched from blood (not recorded which). The source of these receptors is a middle-aged man who had recovered from COVID-19. Both conserved end residues are part of each CDR3. Each record gives: J gene, V gene, CDR3 protein.

>TRBJ1-4|TRBV19
CASKQGSNEKLFF
>TRBJ1-2|TRBV19
CASSIQGAEDYGYTF
>TRBJ2-2|TRBV20-1
CSASLPGTGNTGELFF
>TRBJ1-2|TRBV24-1
CATSDFSTGGSYGYTF
>TRBJ2-2|TRBV24-1
CATSPFTGELFF
>TRBJ2-1|TRBV4-3
CASSQLVAGRNNEQFF
>TRBJ1-4|TRBV18
CASSLTDRGNEKLFF
>TRBJ2-5|TRBV4-1
CASSQLSGGGQQTQYF
>TRBJ2-3|TRBV25-1
CASSEFSGVYTDTQYF
>TRBJ1-1|TRBV4-3
CASSPSAQGVNTEAFF
>TRBJ2-5|TRBV5-1
CASSFSASQETQYF
>TRBJ2-2|TRBV6-6
CASSTRLADTTGELFF
>TRBJ1-2|TRBV6-1
CASSEESRGTANYGYTF
>TRBJ2-1|TRBV25-1
CASSGYSYNEQFF
>TRBJ1-4|TRBV6-5
CASSTRRGNEKLFF
>TRBJ1-6|TRBV7-9
CASNEQGNTLHF
>TRBJ1-5|TRBV6-2/TRBV6-3
CASSRRARGQGVGNQPQHF
>TRBJ2-7|TRBV5-5
CASSFSGSSYEQYF
>TRBJ1-2|TRBV9
CASSVDSEDGYTF
>TRBJ1-2|TRBV11-3
CASSHKTLDRTNGYTF
>TRBJ2-3|TRBV24-1
CATSPPEGKTGKRNTQYF
>TRBJ1-4|TRBV19
CASSIGRTVINEKLFF
>TRBJ2-4|TRBV2
CASSGDIVGNIQYF
>TRBJ2-5|TRBV25-1
CASRGTGPQETQYF
>TRBJ1-6|TRBV3-1/TRBV3-2
CASSQGRQTNSPLHF
>TRBJ1-1|TRBV6-6
CASSYSPGDSRAFF
>TRBJ2-7|TRBV10-3
CANATSDSYEQYF
>TRBJ1-2|TRBV3-1/TRBV3-2
CASSQVDSNYGYTF
>TRBJ2-2|TRBV24-1
CATSDLAGGANTGELFF
>TRBJ2-2|TRBV19
CASQTSGRYTGELFF
>TRBJ2-7|TRBV15
CATSKGLAGDEQYF
>TRBJ1-5|TRBV29-1
CSVGLPNQPQHF
>TRBJ1-4|TRBV11-3
CASSRGGATNEKLFF
>TRBJ2-1|TRBV18
CASSLLLAGEGMVHNEQFF
>TRBJ1-2|TRBV10-3
CAISEYPGGTNYGYTF
>TRBJ2-1|TRBV24-1
CATSDPLGLLNEQFF
>TRBJ1-6|TRBV2
CASSTRQGYNSPLHF
>TRBJ2-2|TRBV12-5
CASGSTEGTPTPGELFF
>TRBJ2-7|TRBV2
CASSEYGDEQYF
>TRBJ1-1|TRBV6-5
CASSRLGSTEAFF
>TRBJ1-4|TRBV15
CATSRDFVGGYEKLFF
>TRBJ1-1|TRBV3-1/TRBV3-2
CASSRGQNTEAFF
>TRBJ1-1|TRBV6-5
CATLGGPLGTEAFF
>TRBJ2-1|TRBV5-1
CAWKDPGGDEQFF
>TRBJ1-4|TRBV4-1
CASSQEKAANYEKLFF
>TRBJ2-7|TRBV5-1
CASSLRDRGSYEQYF
>TRBJ2-7|TRBV9
CASSSTGNRGRGEQYF
>TRBJ1-1|TRBV18
CASSRLAGSSGNTEAFF
>TRBJ2-5|TRBV5-1
CASSSGHWTDQAQETQYF
>TRBJ1-2|TRBV6-5
CASSLNGYTF
>TRBJ2-5|TRBV5-6
CASSLITSGRAPETQYF
>TRBJ1-5|TRBV18
CASSQQGSDQPQHF
>TRBJ2-3|TRBV7-2
CASSLGQLAGDVDTQYF
>TRBJ2-4|TRBV12-5
CASGLVIGTGVNIQYF
>TRBJ1-2|TRBV27
CASSIGQGYYGYTF
>TRBJ1-5|TRBV19
CASSQVLRSNQPQHF
>TRBJ1-5|TRBV28
CASSPGDRVASPSQPQHF